A selection of T cell receptor beta chains follows, all from one sample in a study of T cell responses to AZD1222 COVID-19 vaccine. Only in-frame clones appear in the TCRdb table, and some are missing; sequencing was by immunoSEQ multiplex PCR. Here the sample spans more than 75,000 clones, 85% to 90% being singletons. The sample here was peripheral blood, taken 28 days after the second AZD1222 dose. The receptors originated from an adult who received the AZD1222 COVID-19 vaccine. The CDR3 runs from the conserved cysteine through the conserved F or W. Fields, in order: D gene, J gene, V gene, clone size, CDR3 protein, CDR3 DNA. D genes are given only for firm matches. Clone size is shown for a subset of rows, as once, few, many or a class of expanded clone.

TRBD1 | TRBJ2-7 | TRBV6-5 | medium-sized | CASRHRDSYEQYF | TGTGCCAGCAGGCACAGGGACAGCTACGAGCAGTACTTC
TRBD1 | TRBJ1-6 | TRBV3-1/TRBV3-2 | few | CASSLRDRLNSPLHF | TGTGCCAGCAGCCTCCGGGACAGACTAAATTCACCCCTCCACTTT
NA | TRBJ1-3 | TRBV27 | NA | CASSPLLTDRRGDTIYF | TGTGCCAGCAGTCCGCTCCTGACAGACCGCCGTGGGGACACCATATATTTT
TRBD2 | TRBJ2-1 | TRBV6-1 | NA | CASREGRGTSSYNEQFF | TGTGCCAGCAGGGAAGGGCGGGGGACGAGCTCCTACAATGAGCAGTTCTTC
TRBD1 | TRBJ1-6 | TRBV2 | NA | CASSDETGVGSPLHF | TGTGCCAGCAGTGACGAGACAGGGGTAGGGTCACCCCTCCACTTT
NA | TRBJ2-1 | TRBV19 | NA | CAARKDSNSYNEQFF | TGTGCCGCTAGGAAGGACAGCAACTCCTACAATGAGCAGTTCTTC
TRBD1 | TRBJ2-3 | TRBV5-1 | NA | CASSFAPGGADTQYF | TGCGCCAGCAGCTTTGCGCCAGGGGGCGCGGATACGCAGTATTTT
TRBD2 | TRBJ2-1 | TRBV6-4 | NA | CASSSAGGGNEQFF | TGTGCCAGCAGCTCAGCGGGAGGAGGTAATGAGCAGTTCTTC
TRBD1 | TRBJ1-2 | TRBV30 | NA | CAWSPPWTGLNYGYTF | TGTGCCTGGAGTCCGCCCTGGACAGGATTAAACTATGGCTACACCTTC
NA | TRBJ1-2 | TRBV9 | NA | CASSETGTLGDGYTF | TGTGCCAGCAGCGAAACCGGGACGTTAGGCGATGGCTACACCTTC
NA | TRBJ2-3 | TRBV20-1 | NA | CSASRGGRDDTDTQYF | TGCAGTGCTAGTAGAGGGGGACGGGACGACACAGATACGCAGTATTTT
NA | TRBJ1-5 | TRBV2 | NA | CASRGRLNQPQHF | TGTGCCAGCAGGGGACGACTCAATCAGCCCCAGCATTTT
TRBD2 | TRBJ2-1 | TRBV7-3 | few | CASSPGGGYNEQFF | TGTGCCAGCAGCCCGGGAGGCGGTTACAATGAGCAGTTCTTC
NA | TRBJ2-7 | TRBV27 | NA | CASSPPKRRSSYEQYF | TGTGCCAGCAGCCCCCCTAAGCGGAGAAGCTCCTACGAGCAGTACTTC
NA | TRBJ2-7 | TRBV21-1 | NA | CASSLSGTLLEQYF | TGTGCCAGCAGCCTTAGCGGGACCCTCCTCGAGCAGTACTTC
NA | TRBJ2-1 | TRBV25-1 | NA | CASSAPLVSARNEQFF | TGTGCCAGCAGTGCCCCACTAGTCTCCGCCCGCAATGAGCAGTTCTTC
NA | TRBJ2-4 | TRBV27 | NA | CASREVKRGTHIQYF | TGTGCCAGCAGAGAGGTTAAACGGGGTACGCACATTCAGTACTTC
NA | TRBJ2-3 | TRBV12-5 | NA | CASGSRQPCTDTQYF | TGTGCTAGTGGTTCAAGACAGCCCTGCACAGATACGCAGTATTTT
TRBD1 | TRBJ1-3 | TRBV5-1 | NA | CASRGDSSGNTIYF | TGCGCCAGCAGGGGGGACAGCTCTGGAAACACCATATATTTT
NA | TRBJ1-4 | TRBV25-1 | NA | CASSDLQGEGEKLFF | TGTGCCAGCAGTGACTTACAGGGTGAGGGGGAAAAACTGTTTTTT
NA | TRBJ2-1 | TRBV6-6 | few | CASSKRVDLSDEQFF | TGTGCCAGCAGTAAGAGGGTCGACCTATCCGATGAGCAGTTCTTC
NA | TRBJ1-3 | TRBV9 | once | CASAMDSNSGNTIYF | TGTGCCAGCGCCATGGACAGCAACTCTGGAAACACCATATATTTT
TRBD1 | TRBJ1-2 | TRBV20-1 | NA | CSASIDRGLYGYTF | TGCAGTGCTAGTATAGACAGGGGACTCTATGGCTACACCTTC
NA | TRBJ2-1 | TRBV6-4 | NA | CASSDSGRWSYNEQFF | TGTGCCAGCAGTGACTCCGGGCGGTGGAGCTACAATGAGCAGTTCTTC
TRBD1 | TRBJ2-1 | TRBV10-2 | NA | CASSVRQGSSYNEQFF | TGCGCCAGCAGTGTGAGACAGGGGAGCTCCTACAATGAGCAGTTCTTC
NA | TRBJ1-4 | TRBV10-3 | NA | CAISPGDLRQEKLFF | TGTGCCATCAGCCCAGGGGATCTACGGCAGGAAAAACTGTTTTTT